The clone carrying this TCR beta chain was detected a few times. The data stem from a study of CDR3 diversity in severe acne. TCRdb reprocessed the PCR reads with MiXCR, giving one entry per CDR3 protein. This sample has tens of thousands of distinct CDR3 sequences; 45% to 55% occur once, and the top ten carry 11%. CDR3 length equals 14 residues. The V gene's germline CDR1 is SGHNT and CDR2 YENEEA. V was shortened by 4 bases and J by 2 bases, with 11 bases between the two germline ends. What was sequenced was blood. This clonotype was obtained from a male donor with severe acne vulgaris. This chain uses TRBV11-3 with TRBJ1-2; unclear D gene. CDR3 loop: CASSYMPANYGYTF. CDR3 nucleotide sequence: TGTGCCAGCAGCTATATGCCGGCGAACTATGGCTACACCTTC.